This paragraph reports one T cell receptor (beta chain). The antigen is not known. The sample comes from a study of a mutant IDH1 vaccine in newly diagnosed glioma. Time point noted: week 35, safety follow-up. Every vaccine dose comprised 300 ug of mutant IDH1 20-mer peptide plus topical imiquimod. This table comes from immunoSEQ multiplex PCR, and its TCRdb copy is limited to in-frame clones, with some not included. This sample has roughly 64,000 clones, with roughly 74% found just once. The sequence came from a man aged 50 to 60 with glioma. The source material was PBMCs, sampled from a glioma patient whose treatment included an IDH1 peptide vaccine.

CDR3 DNA sequence: TGTGCCAGCAGCCTGGGCACAGCCAATGAAGCTTTCTTT. Translated, it gives CASSLGTANEAFF. The rearrangement joins TRBV7-3 to TRBJ1-1; D remains ambiguous. The CDR3 loop spans 13 amino acids. The V gene lost 5 bases and the J gene lost 7 bases, with 14 bases spanning the gap. Germline loops: CDR1 SGHTA, CDR2 FQGTGA.